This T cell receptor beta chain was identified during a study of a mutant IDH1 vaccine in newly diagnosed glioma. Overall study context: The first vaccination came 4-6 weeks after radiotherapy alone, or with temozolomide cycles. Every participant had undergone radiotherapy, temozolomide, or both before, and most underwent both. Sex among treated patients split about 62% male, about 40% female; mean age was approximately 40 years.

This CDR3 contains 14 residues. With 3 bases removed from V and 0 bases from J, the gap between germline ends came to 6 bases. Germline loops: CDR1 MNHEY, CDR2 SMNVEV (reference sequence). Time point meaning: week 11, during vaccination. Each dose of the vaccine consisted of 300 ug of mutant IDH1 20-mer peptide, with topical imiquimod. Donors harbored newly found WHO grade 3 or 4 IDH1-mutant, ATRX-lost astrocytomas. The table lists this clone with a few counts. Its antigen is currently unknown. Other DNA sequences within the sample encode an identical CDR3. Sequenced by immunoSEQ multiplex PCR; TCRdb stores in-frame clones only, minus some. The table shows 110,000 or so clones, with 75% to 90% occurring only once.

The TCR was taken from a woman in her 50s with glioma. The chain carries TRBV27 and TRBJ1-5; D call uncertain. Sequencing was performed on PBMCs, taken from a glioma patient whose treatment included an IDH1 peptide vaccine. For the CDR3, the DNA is TGTGCCAGCAGTTTGGGAGGTAGCAATCAGCCCCAGCATTTT. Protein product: CASSLGGSNQPQHF.